Below, 11 T cell receptor beta chains from the same sample are listed, as sequenced in a study of blood T cell repertoires in COVID-19. The protocol was immunoSEQ multiplex PCR, while the TCRdb copy is restricted to in-frame clones and leaves out a portion. The table shows 250,000 to 350,000 clones, with about nine tenths occurring only once. The sequencing sample was made of peripheral blood. These receptors were collected from a woman in her twenties or thirties with COVID-19, enrolled during active disease.

The chain has TRBV3-1 (or the pseudogene TRBV3-2) and TRBJ2-6, with D perhaps TRBD1 (5 bases). CDR3 length: 17 amino acids. Germline lookup yields CDR1 LGHDT and CDR2 YNNKEL (reference sequence). V gave up 6 bases and J gave up 0 bases, with 15 bases separating them. The CDR3 protein is CASRRAAGRSGANVLTF. In nucleotides, the CDR3 is TGTGCCAGCAGGCGCGCGGCAGGGCGCTCTGGGGCCAACGTCCTGACTTTC.

V usage is TRBV19 and J usage is TRBJ1-5; TRBD1 matches 8 bases. From germline, CDR1 is LNHDA and CDR2 SQIVND (reference sequence). The J segment lost 7 bases and the V segment lost 1 base, leaving 3 bases of the junction unmatched. The CDR3 is made up of 14 amino acids. CDR3 coding DNA: TGTGCCAGTAGTATAGGGACAGGGAGGCAGCCCCAGCATTTT. Its protein product is CASSIGTGRQPQHF.

The chain combines TRBV5-1 with TRBJ1-3; perhaps TRBD1 as D (5 bases). With 4 bases removed from V and 4 bases from J, the gap between germline ends came to 9 bases. The CDR3 totals 13 residues. From germline, CDR1 is SGHRS and CDR2 YFSETQ. CDR3: CASSPGSGNTIYF. The CDR3 DNA reads as TGCGCCAGCAGCCCAGGGTCCGGAAACACCATATATTTT.

J is TRBJ2-2 and V is TRBV24-1; 11 nucleotides align to TRBD1. This CDR3 has 19 amino acids. V was pared by 3 bases and J by 3 bases, with 11 bases of the junction left unmatched. From germline, CDR1 is KGHDR and CDR2 SFDVKD. The CDR3 is CATSDPLLDRGPDTGELFF. As DNA, the CDR3 is TGTGCCACCAGTGATCCCCTTCTGGACAGGGGGCCTGACACCGGGGAGCTGTTTTTT.

This chain connects TRBV5-1 to TRBJ2-1; no reliable D call. Germline values: CDR1 SGHRS, CDR2 YFSETQ. The V gene lost 0 bases and the J gene lost 6 bases, with 4 bases spanning the gap. This CDR3 has 12 residues. This CDR3 is CASSLALNEQFF. CDR3 sequence (DNA): TGCGCCAGCAGCTTGGCCCTCAATGAGCAGTTCTTC. Full variable domain (outside the CDR3, taken from reference TRBV5-1 and TRBJ2-1): KAGVTQTPRYLIKTRGQQVTLSCSPISGHRSVSWYQQTPGQGLQFLFEYFSETQRNKGNFPGRFSGRQFSNSRSEMNVSTLELGDSALYLCASSLALNEQFFGPGTRLTVL.

This sequence joins TRBV5-5 and TRBJ1-2, with 7 bases matching TRBD1. The CDR3 sequence is 13 residues long. Trimming at V came to 0 bases and at J to 7 bases, leaving 3 bases not matched to a gene. Germline values: CDR1 SGHKS, CDR2 YYEKEE (reference sequence). CDR3 nucleotide sequence: TGTGCCAGCAGCTTGGAGGGGGCAGGTGGCTACACCTTC. Translation gives CASSLEGAGGYTF.

The J gene is TRBJ2-3, the V gene TRBV7-3; 13 bases align to TRBD2. Germline V CDR1 and CDR2: SGHTA, FQGTGA. The CDR3 loop spans 16 amino acids. Losses at the gene ends were 4 bases for V and 2 bases for J; bases not matched to a gene: 3. The CDR3 DNA follows: TGTGCCAGCAGCTCGGGACTAGCGGGAACCACAGATACGCAGTATTTT. This translates into CASSSGLAGTTDTQYF.

The chain links TRBV5-1 to TRBJ2-3, with D unclear. V was pared by 0 bases and J by 0 bases, with 5 bases between. The CDR3 contains 14 residues. CDR1 SGHRS and CDR2 YFSETQ come from the germline V gene. Here the CDR3 reads CASSLGQSTDTQYF. CDR3 DNA: TGCGCCAGCAGCTTGGGGCAGAGCACAGATACGCAGTATTTT.

The chain carries TRBV30 and TRBJ1-5; maybe TRBD1 (6 bases). V gave up 6 bases and J gave up 3 bases, with 15 bases separating them. CDR3 size: 14 residues. CDR1 is GTSNPN, CDR2 SVGIG, per germline (reference sequence). The CDR3, as DNA: TGTGCCTGTGGGCCGGGACACTACAATCAGCCCCAGCATTTT. Its translation: CACGPGHYNQPQHF.

This clone was observed a few times. The chain combines TRBV11-2 with TRBJ1-2, with D possibly matching TRBD1 (6 bases). The CDR3 has 13 amino acids. Germline loops: CDR1 SGHAT, CDR2 FQNNGV. The V and J ends lost 6 bases and 2 bases respectively, with 10 bases between them. The CDR3 region has the DNA TGTGCCAGCAGACCAACAGGGAACTATGGCTACACCTTC. It translates to CASRPTGNYGYTF.

This clone was detected only once. This sequence joins TRBV6-5 and TRBJ2-2, with D perhaps matching TRBD1 (7 bases). Germline assignment: CDR1 MNHEY and CDR2 SVGAGI. Trimming took off 7 bases at V and 1 base at J, with 13 bases between the two ends. The CDR3 extends over 15 amino acids. CDR3 coding DNA: TGTGCCAGCATGCGGGACAGTTTGAACACCGGGGAGCTGTTTTTT. The encoded protein is CASMRDSLNTGELFF.